This T cell receptor beta chain was identified in a study of cytomegalovirus exposure and HLA in healthy donors (TCRdb year 2017). For the wider study: According to a later analysis, one platform produced both the 120 validation repertoires and the roughly 650 repertoires of the first cohort. A separate validation cohort of 90 to 150 different subjects was used in addition to the roughly 670-subject first cohort. High-throughput TCR immunosequencing, statistical association of individual TCRs with disease status, and machine learning were combined to predict cytomegalovirus infection status. The study aimed to test whether cataloging public T cell receptors could reveal signatures of past pathogen exposure. The full study reports these points: A later analysis found that TCRs clustered in the first cohort also tended to co-occur in the roughly 120 validation repertoires, with approximately 94% of cluster scores above 0. The authors suggested that the approach could potentially be extended to other disease states and immunological phenotypes. A total of fewer than 200 TCR beta chains were listed by the study as associated with cytomegalovirus. In both the original and validation cohorts, the classifier was reported to diagnose cytomegalovirus status with high specificity and sensitivity. Across donors, most TCR sequences were observed very rarely, whereas some public TCRs were present in many individuals. In vitro tests confirmed that three of the cytomegalovirus-associated TCR beta chains recognize cytomegalovirus antigens. All 120 or so repertoires were used to score co-occurrence in the validation cohort in a later analysis, because that analysis had no HLA typing for the cohort.

A note on this clone: This receptor's antigen is unknown. No base-level quality is on record; no much larger clone is a single base apart.

CDR1 SGHKS and CDR2 YYEKEE are derived from the germline V gene (reference sequence). Deletion took 2 bases off V and 0 bases off J, with a span of 6 bases between the germline ends. The cysteine opens and the phenylalanine closes a CDR3 of 13 amino acids. Just CDR3 DNA is preserved here, 39 bases in frame from base 1. The method behind the library was the immunoSEQ multiplex PCR assay. For the original study's pipeline: A statistical classification framework was built to diagnose cytomegalovirus status from the catalog of TCR beta chain sequences. The table was pulled from immuneACCESS by TCRdb, which kept in-frame rearrangements only. Such tables lose some clones; where checked, under half of the loss comes from unresolved V genes, and the rest has no known cause. The DNA gave D and trimming, while V, J and clone size come from that table. The sample table contains fewer than 300,000 clones; only one count was recorded for roughly 90% of them. Over 0.7% of the sample belongs to the ten largest clones.

Donors formed part of the validation cohort, which comprised about 130 subjects and was distinct from the first cohort of fewer than 750 subjects. Specimen: PBMCs. The TCR originated in a woman aged 18-35 years in good health and CMV-seronegative. The chain employs TRBV5-5 and TRBJ2-7, with the identity of the D gene unclear. The bases are TGTGCCAGCAGCTTTGTCATCTCCTACGAGCAGTACTTC. Translated, it reads CASSFVISYEQYF.